This T cell receptor beta chain emerged from a study of HIV-infected patients and healthy controls. Study findings and constraints: Compared with untreated HIV+ repertoires, healthy controls showed roughly threefold more distinct CDR3s and higher Shannon diversity. Significantly higher mean Gini indices appeared in HIV-infected repertoires, possibly reflecting oligoclonality. HIV-associated CDR3 frequencies dropped significantly during therapy; CMV-associated ones, mostly rising, changed nonsignificantly.

No cell fractionation was done, so the repertoire covers all unsorted peripheral blood T cells. CDR3 length: 12 residues. CDR1 is KGHSH and CDR2 is LQKENI in the germline V gene. Trimming pared 1 base from V and 6 bases from J, leaving 6 bases between. Reverse transcription used around 500 ng RNA and constant-region primers for alpha and beta. Separate chain-specific third strand synthesis with multiplexing indices produced the alpha and beta libraries. Each molecule carried a 12-nucleotide identifier made of two joined random hexamers added before amplification. TCRdb used MiXCR to reprocess the 5' RACE reads, holding one entry per CDR3 protein. The table lists 15,000 to 20,000 distinct CDR3 sequences, more than 8% of them singletons. This clonotype was counted at least ten times. Its target is unknown.

The sequenced sample consisted of blood. The clonotype comes from an adult in good health. The genes are TRBV18 and TRBJ1-2; D might be TRBD1 (5 bases). The CDR3 loop is CASSPRDDGYTF. In DNA form, the CDR3 reads TGTGCCAGCTCACCACGGGACGATGGCTACACCTTC.